These T cell receptor beta chains were read from a single sample in a study of blood T cell repertoires in COVID-19. Sequencing was performed with immunoSEQ multiplex PCR; in TCRdb, only in-frame clones are kept and a portion is missing. Of almost 350,000 clones in the sample, approximately 89% are singletons; the top ten hold 3% to 4.5%. Input material: peripheral blood. These receptors were taken from a woman in her sixties with COVID-19, enrolled during active disease. The CDR3 runs from the conserved cysteine through the conserved F or W. Fields, in order: J gene, clone size, CDR3 length, D gene, V gene, CDR3 DNA, CDR3 protein. D genes are given only for firm matches. Rows may omit the clone size; those that give it use once, few, many or a size class.

TRBJ2-5 | - | 15 | - | TRBV7-2 | TGTGCCAGCAGCTTAATGGCGGGGGACAAAGAGACCCAGTACTTC | CASSLMAGDKETQYF
TRBJ2-5 | - | 17 | TRBD2 | TRBV9 | TGTGCCAGCAGCAAAGTAGGACTAGCGGGGGCCGGGGAGACCCAGTACTTC | CASSKVGLAGAGETQYF
TRBJ2-7 | - | 14 | - | TRBV3-1/TRBV3-2 | TGTGCCAGCAGCCAAGATGGGCCGCCCTACGAGCAGTACTTC | CASSQDGPPYEQYF
TRBJ1-3 | - | 16 | TRBD1 | TRBV9 | TGTGCCAGCGGGGGAGGCGGGACAGGGGTTGGAAACACCATATATTTT | CASGGGGTGVGNTIYF
TRBJ2-7 | - | 15 | TRBD1 | TRBV19 | TGTGCCAGTAGCCTGACAGGGCTGGGGTACTACGAGCAGTACTTC | CASSLTGLGYYEQYF
TRBJ1-1 | - | 16 | - | TRBV5-1 | TGCGCCAGCACCTACCGCACGGGAGGGGGGAACACTGAAGCTTTCTTT | CASTYRTGGGNTEAFF
TRBJ1-4 | few | 15 | - | TRBV19 | TGTGCCAGTAGTTCCGGGACGGGGAGGCGTGAAAAACTGTTTTTT | CASSSGTGRREKLFF
TRBJ2-7 | - | 16 | TRBD1 | TRBV5-1 | TGCGCCAGCAGCTTCCTAAGGCAGGGGGCTGCCGGCGAGCAGTACTTC | CASSFLRQGAAGEQYF
TRBJ2-2 | once | 13 | - | TRBV5-1 | TGCGCCAGCACCCTTGGAGGGGCCGGGGAGCTGTTTTTT | CASTLGGAGELFF
TRBJ2-7 | - | 17 | - | TRBV6-1 | TGTGCCAGCAGTGAATTGAGGACTCTATATAGCTCCTACGAGCAGTACTTC | CASSELRTLYSSYEQYF
TRBJ1-2 | - | 13 | TRBD1 | TRBV10-3 | TGTGCCATCAGTGTGGACAGGGGCTATGGCTACACCTTC | CAISVDRGYGYTF
TRBJ2-1 | - | 14 | TRBD1 | TRBV3-1/TRBV3-2 | TGTGCCAGCAGCCCCCGGACAGGGGGGAGTGAGCAGTTCTTC | CASSPRTGGSEQFF
TRBJ2-1 | - | 15 | - | TRBV19 | TGTGCCAGTAGTATAACCTCCACAGGGAATGATGAGCAGTTCTTC | CASSITSTGNDEQFF
TRBJ2-7 | - | 16 | TRBD2 | TRBV10-3 | TGTGCCATCAGGCCGGGGACTAGCGGGGGGCAGGTCGAGCAGTACTTC | CAIRPGTSGGQVEQYF
TRBJ2-7 | once | 15 | TRBD1 | TRBV5-1 | TGCGCCAGCAGCGTCTTTCCGGGACAGGGTTATGAGCAGTACTTC | CASSVFPGQGYEQYF
TRBJ1-4 | - | 14 | - | TRBV7-9 | TGTGCCAGCAGCAACCAACTAACTAATGAAAAACTGTTTTTT | CASSNQLTNEKLFF
TRBJ1-5 | - | 16 | - | TRBV7-2 | TGTGCCAGCAGCTTAACAGTAGTTGATAGCAATCAGCCCCAGCATTTT | CASSLTVVDSNQPQHF
TRBJ1-4 | - | 12 | - | TRBV7-9 | TGTGCCAGCAGCATGATACAGGGAAGACTGTTTTTT | CASSMIQGRLFF
TRBJ2-1 | - | 13 | - | TRBV7-2 | TGTGCCAGCAGCACCCGGACGAGGGATGAGCAGTTCTTC | CASSTRTRDEQFF
TRBJ1-1 | - | 10 | - | TRBV2 | TGTGCCAGCGGACCCGGGGGAGCTTTCTTT | CASGPGGAFF
TRBJ1-1 | - | 17 | - | TRBV1 | TGCACCAGCAGCCTATACCCCCGGACAGGGTCGTGCACTGAAGCTTTCTTT | CTSSLYPRTGSCTEAFF
TRBJ2-7 | once | 15 | TRBD2 | TRBV6-5 | TGTGCCAGCAGTTATGAGCTAGCGGGGGTATACGAGCAGTACTTC | CASSYELAGVYEQYF
TRBJ1-2 | - | 15 | - | TRBV19 | TGTGCCAGCCGGAGGGCCGAGAGTACTTTCTATGGCTACACCTTC | CASRRAESTFYGYTF
TRBJ1-4 | - | 15 | TRBD1 | TRBV2 | TGTGCCAGCAGTAGAACCGACAGGGGAAATGAAAAACTGTTTTTT | CASSRTDRGNEKLFF
TRBJ1-2 | - | 14 | - | TRBV9 | TGTGCCAGCAGCGTAGTAGCAGGGTCCTATGGCTACACCTTC | CASSVVAGSYGYTF
TRBJ2-1 | - | 16 | - | TRBV7-8 | TGTGCCAGCAGCTTAGTCGGTGGGGGCCCAAACAATGAGCAGTTCTTC | CASSLVGGGPNNEQFF
TRBJ2-1 | - | 15 | TRBD2 | TRBV7-6 | TGTGCCAGCAGCGGGACTAGCGGGGGGGACAATGAGCAGTTCTTC | CASSGTSGGDNEQFF
TRBJ1-1 | - | 13 | - | TRBV12-3/TRBV12-4 | TGTGCCAGCAGTAGACAGGATAACACTGAAGCTTTCTTT | CASSRQDNTEAFF
TRBJ2-4 | - | 15 | - | TRBV2 | TGTGCCAGCAGGATGGGCTCAAATCTCCAAAACATTCAGTACTTC | CASRMGSNLQNIQYF
TRBJ1-6 | - | 16 | - | TRBV5-1 | TGCGCCAGCAGCTTGACGGGAGGGAACTATAATTCACCCCTCCACTTT | CASSLTGGNYNSPLHF
TRBJ2-3 | - | 15 | TRBD1 | TRBV6-5 | TGTGCCAGCAGAACCGGGACAGCCGGCACAGATACGCAGTATTTT | CASRTGTAGTDTQYF
TRBJ1-6 | - | 17 | TRBD1 | TRBV9 | TGTGCCAGCAGCGTAGGAGGGGGCAACAGCTATAATTCACCCCTCCACTTT | CASSVGGGNSYNSPLHF
TRBJ1-6 | - | 14 | - | TRBV9 | TGTGCCAGCAGCGTTGCAGAACGGGTTTCACCCCTCCACTTT | CASSVAERVSPLHF
TRBJ2-1 | - | 15 | TRBD2 | TRBV4-1 | TGCGCCAGCAGCCAAGGCGGGGGAAATAAAAATGAGCAGTTCTTC | CASSQGGGNKNEQFF